These 2 T cell receptor beta chains share one sample of origin, sequenced in a study of cytomegalovirus exposure and HLA in healthy donors. PCR primers comprised 60 Vbeta and 13 Jbeta primers. Assay used: immunoSEQ multiplex PCR; TCRdb lists only in-frame clones, some missing. Found here are about 78,000 clones, 80% of them singletons; the top ten hold 32%. Sequencing used PBMCs. The receptors originated from a man aged 50 to 60 in good health and CMV-seropositive.

V is TRBV30 and J is TRBJ2-5, with a tentative D call TRBD2 (6 bases). Looked up from germline, CDR1 is GTSNPN and CDR2 is SVGIG (reference sequence). The CDR3 totals 15 residues. V gave up 3 bases and J gave up 5 bases, with 19 bases separating them. The chain's CDR3 is CAWSPNQGGMETQYF. CDR3 DNA: TGTGCCTGGAGCCCTAACCAGGGCGGGATGGAGACCCAGTACTTC.

This clone was detected once. This rearrangement joins TRBV5-1 to TRBJ2-7; 7 bases line up with TRBD1. Germline CDR1 reads SGHRS; CDR2 reads YFSETQ. This CDR3 has 17 amino acids. V trimming: 2 bases; J trimming: 0 bases; junction bases outside the gene matches: 11. In DNA, the CDR3 is TGCGCCAGCAGCTTCCTGGTCTCGGGACAGAGCTCCTACGAGCAGTACTTC. Its protein product is CASSFLVSGQSSYEQYF.